This entry is about one TCR beta chain. The observed sequence ends 3 residues before the CDR3 terminus, with the missing tail filled in from the germline J gene. The CDR3 is made up of 15 amino acids. CDR1 and CDR2 from the germline V gene are SGHRS and YFSETQ. Trimming took 4 bases from V and 0 from J; bases not matched to a gene: 5. Here immunoSEQ multiplex PCR was the method, and the copy in TCRdb shows in-frame clones only, minus some. The specimen's table records 15,000 to 20,000 clones. The data originate from a study of T cells in women clearing cervical HPV infection. The specimen was blood buffy coat. The genes are TRBV5-1 and TRBJ1-1; 8 bases agree with TRBD1. The receptor was derived from a woman between 18 and 69 years old with a cervical HPV16 infection that either progressed to CIN3+ or cleared (not recorded which). CDR3 in amino acids: CASSRETGVNTEAFF. The covered CDR3 bases are TGCGCCAGCAGCCGGGAGACAGGGGTGAACACTGAA.